Each of the 2 T cell receptor beta chains below was sequenced from the same sample in a study of CD8+ T cells in alopecia areata. RNA, once extracted, was reverse transcribed into cDNA for use as the sequencing template. Some clones are missing from TCRdb's copy, which holds only in-frame ones; the method was immunoSEQ multiplex PCR. The sample has over 150,000 clones; just over 55% are singletons. The material sequenced was CD8+ T cells sorted from blood. The receptors stem from a human donor in good health.

This clone was seen a few times. The same CDR3 can be traced to other DNA sequences in this sample. The chain recombines TRBV29-1 with TRBJ2-2; weak D call: TRBD2 (5 bases). Germline V gene lookup returns CDR1 SQVTM and CDR2 ANQGSEA. Trimming removed 6 bases at V and 5 bases at J, with 10 bases between. The CDR3 has 12 residues. In nucleotides, the CDR3 is TGCAGCGTGCCGGGCGGGACCGGGGAGCTGTTTTTT. This encodes CSVPGGTGELFF.

This clone was counted between two and nine times. The V and J genes are TRBV12-2 and TRBJ1-1; the D call TRBD1 from the table was never checked on the DNA. TRBV12-2 is listed as a pseudogene. CDR3 length: 12 residues. CDR3 in DNA: TGTGCAAGTCGCCCCAGGTGCACTGAAGCTTTCTTT. Protein product: CASRPRCTEAFF.